Each of the 31 T cell receptor beta chains below was sequenced from the same sample in a study of cytomegalovirus exposure and HLA in healthy donors. Researchers ran the PCR with 60 Vbeta and 13 Jbeta primers. Here immunoSEQ multiplex PCR was the method, and the copy in TCRdb shows in-frame clones only, minus some. Among roughly 190,000 clones, over 75% were seen once, and the ten largest hold 2.5% to 3.5%. The material sequenced was PBMCs. These receptors were obtained from a female donor in good health and CMV-seronegative.

The V call is TRBV29-1, the J call TRBJ2-2; 7 bases align to TRBD1. From germline, CDR1 is SQVTM and CDR2 ANQGSEA. The J segment lost 5 bases and the V segment lost 1 base, leaving 10 bases of the junction unmatched. This CDR3 has 16 residues. The CDR3 nucleotides read TGCAGCGTTGAAGGATCAACAGGGGCTGGGACCGGGGAGCTGTTTTTT. This sequence encodes CSVEGSTGAGTGELFF.

This rearrangement joins TRBV4-3 to TRBJ2-1, with D hard to call. Between the trimmed V and J ends, which lost 0 bases and 7 bases, there was a span of 10 bases. Germline V lookup: CDR1 LGHNA, CDR2 YSLEER. This CDR3 has 14 amino acids. The CDR3 bases are TGCGCCAGCAGCCAAGATGCCCATCAGAATGAGCAGTTCTTC. Translation: CASSQDAHQNEQFF.

This clone was observed a few times. The J gene is TRBJ2-7, the V gene TRBV15, with a possible D match to TRBD2 (5 bases). Germline values: CDR1 LNHNV, CDR2 YYDKDF (reference sequence). Trimming stripped 2 bases from V and 3 bases from J, with 8 bases between. The CDR3 extends over 13 amino acids. This CDR3 is CATSRNRDYEQYF. CDR3 nucleotides: TGTGCCACCAGCAGAAACCGGGACTACGAGCAGTACTTC. Full variable domain (missing parts from reference TRBV15 and TRBJ2-7): DAMVIQNPRYQVTQFGKPVTLSCSQTLNHNVMYWYQQKSSQAPKLLFHYYDKDFNNEADTPDNFQSRRPNTSFCFLDIRSPGLGDTAMYLCATSRNRDYEQYFGPGTRLTVT.

V usage is TRBV5-6 and J usage is TRBJ2-7; 8 positions agree with TRBD1. Germline-derived CDR1 and CDR2 are SGHDT and YYEEEE. The ends lost 1 base at V and 5 bases at J; junction bases unmatched: 8. This CDR3 contains 15 residues. This CDR3 is CASSLIDRGGDEQYF. Here the CDR3 DNA reads TGTGCCAGCAGCTTGATCGACAGGGGAGGAGACGAGCAGTACTTC. Combining the CDR3 with reference TRBV5-6 and TRBJ2-7 gives the whole variable domain DAGVTQSPTHLIKTRGQQVTLRCSPKSGHDTVSWYQQALGQGPQFIFQYYEEEERQRGNFPDRFSGHQFPNYSSELNVNALLLGDSALYLCASSLIDRGGDEQYFGPGTRLTVT.

The CDR3 nucleotides are TGTGCCAGCAGCCCCGGACAGGGGGCCTCAAATGAGCAGTTCTTC. This translates into CASSPGQGASNEQFF. V gene TRBV6-5 combines with J gene TRBJ2-1; TRBD1 agrees at 11 bases. V lost 6 bases to trimming and J lost 7 bases; unmatched junction nucleotides: 8. Germline values: CDR1 MNHEY, CDR2 SVGAGI. This CDR3 comprises 15 residues.

This chain links TRBV27 with TRBJ2-1; weak D call: TRBD2 (6 bases). The V end was cut by 6 bases, the J end by 6 bases, with 12 bases between. In germline, CDR1 is MNHEY, CDR2 SMNVEV (reference sequence). The CDR3 has 13 amino acids. The DNA for the CDR3 is TGTGCCAGCAGCTTAGACGGGGGCAATGAGCAGTTCTTC. Protein sequence: CASSLDGGNEQFF.

This clone has just a few counts. The V call is TRBV4-1, the J call TRBJ1-1, with D perhaps matching TRBD1 (5 bases). The length of the CDR3 is 15 residues. CDR1 and CDR2 (germline): MGHRA, YSYEKL. V was clipped by 0 bases and J by 1 base, with 9 bases between them. The CDR3 spells CASSQEAGPNTEAFF. Written as DNA, the CDR3 is TGCGCCAGCAGCCAAGAGGCAGGGCCGAACACTGAAGCTTTCTTT.

This sequence joins TRBV7-8 and TRBJ1-4; possibly TRBD1 for D (5 bases). Germline lookup yields CDR1 SGHVS and CDR2 FQNEAQ. V was clipped by 3 bases and J by 6 bases, with 8 bases between them. There are 13 residues in the CDR3. The CDR3 DNA is TGTGCCAGCAGCTTTCCGGGGGATGAAAAACTGTTTTTT. Translating it yields CASSFPGDEKLFF.

This clone has more than one count but fewer than ten. The chain joins TRBV28 to TRBJ2-5; weak D call: TRBD1 (6 bases). The J call is uncertain, as TRBJ2-7 better fits the DNA end. Germline assignment: CDR1 MDHEN and CDR2 SYDVKM. The CDR3 is 12 amino acids. CDR3 sequence reads: CASSSRGYEQYF. The CDR3 DNA reads as TGTGCCAGCAGTTCAAGGGGGTACGAGCAGTACTTC.

The chain links TRBV9 to TRBJ1-2; unclear D gene. The CDR3 covers 16 residues. The V and J ends lost 2 bases and 0 bases respectively, with 14 bases between them. In germline, CDR1 is SGDLS, CDR2 YYNGEE. The CDR3 nucleotides are TGTGCCAGCAGCGTCTCCTATTTGATAGCTAACTATGGCTACACCTTC. As protein: CASSVSYLIANYGYTF.

The chain joins TRBV27 to TRBJ2-7, with TRBD1 matching over 9 bases. Losses at the gene ends were 6 bases for V and 2 bases for J; bases not matched to a gene: 5. CDR1 is MNHEY and CDR2 is SMNVEV in the germline V gene (reference sequence). CDR3 length equals 14 residues. The CDR3 protein is CASSPWTGAYEQYF. CDR3 nucleotide sequence: TGTGCCAGCAGCCCTTGGACAGGGGCCTACGAGCAGTACTTC.

CDR3 loop: CASSPTSGLLGPDTQYF. For the CDR3, the DNA is TGTGCCAGCAGTCCGACTTCGGGACTCCTAGGACCAGATACGCAGTATTTT. This sequence joins TRBV27 and TRBJ2-3; a weak D match, TRBD2 (6 bases). The CDR3 consists of 17 residues. The V gene lost 5 bases and the J gene lost 4 bases, with 22 bases spanning the gap. In germline, CDR1 is MNHEY, CDR2 SMNVEV (reference sequence).

This clone was observed a few times. The chain is built from TRBV19 and TRBJ2-1; 10 bases agree with TRBD1. This CDR3 contains 16 residues. Germline assignment: CDR1 LNHDA and CDR2 SQIVND (reference sequence). V trimming: 9 bases; J trimming: 10 bases; junction bases outside the gene matches: 18. The CDR3 region has the DNA TGTGCCAGCGGTACCCATCCGGGACAGGGGAGCCAGGAGCAGTTCTTC. Translating it yields CASGTHPGQGSQEQFF.

This rearrangement joins TRBV7-2 to TRBJ1-4; 8 positions match TRBD1. Germline lookup yields CDR1 SGHTA and CDR2 FQGNSA. V was clipped by 5 bases and J by 4 bases; unmatched bases: 6. This CDR3 comprises 15 residues. CDR3 sequence (DNA): TGTGCCAGCAGCCCCCAGGGGGCGAATAATGAAAAACTGTTTTTT. It codes for CASSPQGANNEKLFF.

In this sample, this clone turned up a few times. The chain couples TRBV5-1 to TRBJ1-1; D perhaps matches TRBD1 (5 bases). The V gene's germline CDR1 is SGHRS and CDR2 YFSETQ. Trimming took 0 bases from V and 1 from J, leaving 10 bases between them. This CDR3 is built from 15 residues. Here the CDR3 DNA reads TGCGCCAGCAGCTTGGCATTCGGACAGAACACTGAAGCTTTCTTT. Protein: CASSLAFGQNTEAFF.

This clone was seen only a few times. The chain joins TRBV30 to TRBJ2-7; the D is unclear. Germline loops: CDR1 GTSNPN, CDR2 SVGIG (reference sequence). The V gene lost 5 bases and the J gene lost 4 bases, with 9 bases spanning the gap. The CDR3 is made up of 11 amino acids. In DNA form, the CDR3 reads TGTGCCTGGGGAGTGGGTTACGAGCAGTACTTC. This sequence encodes CAWGVGYEQYF.

The chain joins TRBV19 to TRBJ2-2; D is unclear. V was clipped by 5 bases and J by 7 bases, with 26 bases between them. CDR1 and CDR2 from the germline V gene are LNHDA and SQIVND (reference sequence). CDR3 size: 18 residues. The CDR3 sequence: CASSQFSSASRVGGELFF. The CDR3 DNA sequence: TGTGCCAGTAGTCAATTCTCCAGTGCTAGTCGGGTTGGCGGGGAGCTGTTTTTT.

The chain links TRBV5-5 to TRBJ2-5; TRBD1 aligns across 8 bases. Germline assignment: CDR1 SGHKS and CDR2 YYEKEE (reference sequence). This CDR3 has 12 amino acids. The V gene end was trimmed by 8 bases and the J gene end by 5 bases; junction bases not matched to a gene: 5. This chain's CDR3 is CASLTGGETQYF. The CDR3 DNA sequence: TGTGCCAGTCTCACAGGGGGGGAGACCCAGTACTTC.

The chain has TRBV5-8 and TRBJ1-1; no reliable D call. This CDR3 is 14 amino acids long. Trimming left V 1 base short and J 0 bases short, with 7 bases between. The V gene's germline CDR1 is SGHTS and CDR2 YDEGEE. The CDR3 is CASSLSSVNTEAFF. The DNA for the CDR3 is TGTGCCAGCAGCTTGTCCAGCGTGAACACTGAAGCTTTCTTT.

This rearrangement joins TRBV5-1 to TRBJ2-1, with D uncertain. Germline V lookup: CDR1 SGHRS, CDR2 YFSETQ. The CDR3 is made up of 16 amino acids. Trimming stripped 3 bases from V and 5 bases from J, with 18 bases between. The DNA for the CDR3 is TGCGCCAGCAGCTCGGATTCCCGACTGGAACACAATGAGCAGTTCTTC. As protein: CASSSDSRLEHNEQFF.

The gene calls are TRBV5-4 and TRBJ2-7; weak D call: TRBD2 (6 bases). V lost 5 bases to trimming and J lost 7 bases, with 19 bases between them. Germline loops: CDR1 SGHNT, CDR2 YYREEE (reference sequence). CDR3 length: 14 amino acids. The CDR3 here is CASSRWAGPREQYF. The CDR3 nucleotides read TGTGCCAGCAGTCGATGGGCGGGGCCCCGGGAGCAGTACTTC.

J is TRBJ2-3 and V is TRBV2; 11 nucleotides align to TRBD2. The germline V gene encodes CDR1 SNHLY and CDR2 FYNNEI. CDR3 length equals 16 residues. The J segment lost 2 bases and the V segment lost 5 bases, leaving 6 bases of the junction unmatched. The CDR3 nucleotides are TGTGCCAGCAGTACGACTAGCGGGACATTCACAGATACGCAGTATTTT. This sequence encodes CASSTTSGTFTDTQYF.

This chain uses TRBV21-1 with TRBJ2-7; the table's D call of TRBD2 was not tested on the DNA. TRBV21-1 is classified as a pseudogene. The CDR3 spans 19 residues. The DNA for the CDR3 is TGTGCCAGCAGCAAAGGTGGGACTAGTTCGACTTTCCTTACCTACGAGCAGTACTTC. Its translation: CASSKGGTSSTFLTYEQYF.

This clone was seen once. The chain uses TRBV4-3 and TRBJ1-1; TRBD1 might be the D (5 bases). Germline V CDR1 and CDR2: LGHNA, YSLEER. V was clipped by 6 bases and J by 1 base, with 12 bases between them. The CDR3 loop spans 14 amino acids. CDR3 sequence reads: CASSHDSTNTEAFF. Written as DNA, the CDR3 is TGCGCCAGCAGTCACGACAGTACGAACACTGAAGCTTTCTTT.

With respect to this clone: Because the CDR3's place on the DNA is in doubt, the DNA is left out and the CDR3 is given as listed by TCRdb. This chain connects TRBV6-7 to TRBJ1-2. TRBV6-7 is placed among ORFs of uncertain function. The CDR3 numbers 14 amino acids, ends counted. CDR3 sequence: CASSSSGLGYGYTF.

The chain combines TRBV6-6 with TRBJ2-7; D is possibly TRBD2 (7 bases). The CDR3 runs 14 residues. The germline V and J ends were trimmed by 4 bases and 6 bases, with 16 bases remaining between them. Germline CDR1 and CDR2: MNHNY and SVGAGI (reference sequence). The CDR3 region has the DNA TGTGCCAGCAGTTTCAACAGGGAGGGCGGCGAGCAGTACTTC. Residues: CASSFNREGGEQYF.

This clone was recorded a few times. The chain employs TRBV29-1 and TRBJ1-6; the D is unclear. The CDR3 is 13 amino acids. Germline V gene lookup returns CDR1 SQVTM and CDR2 ANQGSEA. V was clipped by 6 bases and J by 10 bases, with 16 bases between them. The CDR3 DNA reads TGCAGCGTGGGCTATCAAGCGGACTCACCCCTCCACTTT. Its protein is CSVGYQADSPLHF.

This clone was seen only once. The chain couples TRBV29-1 to TRBJ2-1, with 11 bases matching TRBD1. The CDR3 totals 13 residues. CDR1 is SQVTM and CDR2 is ANQGSEA in the germline V gene. The junction had 3 bases not matched to a gene; V was cut back by 7 bases and J by 4 bases. In nucleotides, the CDR3 is TGCAGCGAGGGGACAGGGGGGTACAATGAGCAGTTCTTC. It translates to CSEGTGGYNEQFF.

The chain carries TRBV5-1 and TRBJ2-1; 11 positions agree with TRBD2. This CDR3 comprises 16 residues. Germline V gene lookup returns CDR1 SGHRS and CDR2 YFSETQ. The V segment lost 2 bases and the J segment 6 bases; nucleotides outside the gene matches: 7. The CDR3 nucleotides read TGCGCCAGCAGCTTAACCAGTAGCGGGGGGGTCAATGAGCAGTTCTTC. This gives the protein CASSLTSSGGVNEQFF.

In this sample, this clone turned up a few times. The chain recombines TRBV18 with TRBJ1-5, with D uncertain. V dropped 1 base and J dropped 1 base, with 14 bases sitting between them. CDR1 is KGHSH, CDR2 LQKENI, per germline. The CDR3 length is 17 residues. CDR3 DNA: TGTGCCAGCTCACCACTGTCAACGGAGAACAGCAATCAGCCCCAGCATTTT. It is translated as CASSPLSTENSNQPQHF.

This chain uses TRBV2 with TRBJ2-1; 9 bases are a match to TRBD2. The junction had 9 bases not matched to a gene; V was cut back by 10 bases and J by 5 bases. The CDR3 has 14 amino acids. Germline CDR1 is SNHLY and CDR2 is FYNNEI. The CDR3 DNA reads TGTGCCAACCCTCCTAGCGGGACACACAATGAGCAGTTCTTC. Protein: CANPPSGTHNEQFF.